The 31 T cell receptor beta chains reported below all come from one sample, sequenced in a study of T cell repertoires in cytomegalovirus infection. TCRdb processed the reads anew with MiXCR; each CDR3 protein has one entry. The sample lists more than 500,000 distinct CDR3 sequences, approximately 16% occurring once. The sample consisted of CD8+ T cells from PBMCs. These receptor sequences come from a human donor in good health (CMV status not recorded). Some clones in this sample may be carry-over from other donors' samples.

This clonotype was seen a few times. This sequence joins TRBV2 and TRBJ2-1, with 7 bases fitting TRBD2. Germline V gene data show CDR1 as SNHLY and CDR2 as FYNNEI. Trimming at V came to 6 bases and at J to 15 bases, leaving 8 bases not matched to a gene. CDR3 length: 11 amino acids. The CDR3, as DNA: TGTGCCAGCAGCGGGAGGACCAGTGGGTTCTTC. This gives the protein CASSGRTSGFF.

V and J are TRBV24-1 and TRBJ2-7, with unresolved D. Germline loops: CDR1 KGHDR, CDR2 SFDVKD. This CDR3 is built from 13 residues. The ends were cut back, 3 bases at V and 9 bases at J, with 14 bases in the middle. In DNA, the CDR3 is TGTGCCACCAGTGATCATTCAAGTATCGTGCAGTACTTC. This translates into CATSDHSSIVQYF.

This clonotype was picked up many times. The chain couples TRBV29-1 to TRBJ1-2; 11 bases fit TRBD1. Germline V gives CDR1 SQVTM, CDR2 ANQGSEA. V was clipped by 7 bases and J by 3 bases; unmatched bases: 4. This CDR3 is built from 13 residues. In DNA form, the CDR3 reads TGCAGCGGGGACAGGGGGACGGACTATGGCTACACCTTC. Residues: CSGDRGTDYGYTF. Drawing the rest from reference TRBV29-1 and TRBJ1-2, the complete variable domain is SAVISQKPSRDICQRGTSLTIQCQVDSQVTMMFWYRQQPGQSLTLIATANQGSEATYESGFVIDKFPISRPNLTFSTLTVSNMSPEDSSIYLCSGDRGTDYGYTFGSGTRLTVV.

The V gene is TRBV19, the J gene TRBJ1-2; the D is unclear. V gave up 7 bases and J gave up 6 bases, with 12 bases separating them. CDR1 and CDR2 from the germline V gene are LNHDA and SQIVND (reference sequence). The CDR3 runs to 12 residues. The CDR3 here is CASINSLDGYTF. The DNA of the CDR3 is TGTGCCAGTATTAACTCCCTTGATGGCTACACCTTC.

Concerning this clonotype: Possible read error: a much larger clone is one base away. The chain employs TRBV19 and TRBJ2-1, with 7 bases fitting TRBD2. CDR3 size: 14 residues. Germline V lookup: CDR1 LNHDA, CDR2 SQIVND (reference sequence). For the CDR3, the DNA is TGTGCCAGTAGTGAAGGACTAGGGTGGGATGAGCAGTGCTTC. Protein product: CASSEGLGWDEQCF.

This chain joins TRBV5-1 and TRBJ2-3, with 8 nucleotides matching TRBD2. With V trimmed by 1 base and J by 2 bases, 12 bases remained unmatched. Germline V CDR1 and CDR2: SGHRS, YFSETQ. CDR3 length: 18 amino acids. The CDR3 DNA is TGCGCCAGCAGCTTGCCCCTAGCGGGCGATGGGGACACAGATACGCAGTATTTT. Translated: CASSLPLAGDGDTDTQYF.

This clonotype was found a few times. This sequence joins TRBV7-3 and TRBJ2-2, with 16 bases fitting TRBD2. Germline trimming cut 4 bases from V and 4 bases from J; bases unmatched to any gene: 6. The CDR3 is 18 amino acids. CDR1 and CDR2 from the germline V gene are SGHTA and FQGTGA. The CDR3, as DNA: TGTGCCAGCAGCTCCAAGGGGACTAGCGGGAGGGCCACCGGGGAGCTGTTTTTT. Translating gives CASSSKGTSGRATGELFF. Based on the CDR3 plus reference TRBV7-3 and TRBJ2-2, the full variable domain is GAGVSQTPSNKVTEKGKYVELRCDPISGHTALYWYRQSLGQGPEFLIYFQGTGAADDSGLPNDRFFAVRPEGSVSTLKIQRTERGDSAVYLCASSSKGTSGRATGELFFGEGSRLTVL.

This clonotype has ten or more counts. The chain combines TRBV7-2 with TRBJ1-1; 8 bases align to TRBD1. The CDR3 covers 18 residues. Germline CDR1 is SGHTA and CDR2 is FQGNSA. V dropped 3 bases and J dropped 5; count of bases not matched to a gene: 17. The CDR3 DNA reads as TGTGCCAGCAGCTTCGGGGCAGGGGGCGTCTACTTTGAGACTGAAGCTTTCTTT. It specifies CASSFGAGGVYFETEAFF.

The genes are TRBV5-4 and TRBJ2-2; TRBD2 aligns across 9 bases. The CDR3 totals 17 residues. The germline V gene encodes CDR1 SGHNT and CDR2 YYREEE (reference sequence). Germline trimming cut 4 bases from V and 2 bases from J; bases unmatched to any gene: 9. CDR3 nucleotides: TGTGCCAGCAGCCAACGAATGACTAGCGGAAACACCGGGGAGCTGTTTTTT. The encoded protein is CASSQRMTSGNTGELFF.

This clonotype came up a few times. The chain combines TRBV2 with TRBJ2-7; no definite D call. The V gene's germline CDR1 is SNHLY and CDR2 FYNNEI. The CDR3 length is 12 residues. The germline V and J ends were trimmed by 3 bases and 6 bases, with 9 bases remaining between them. CDR3 sequence: CASSDLTFEQYF. CDR3 nucleotides: TGTGCCAGCAGTGATTTGACCTTCGAGCAGTACTTC.

On this clonotype: A junction end diverges from the germline sequence, so it may reflect a read error. The chain is built from TRBV7-4 and TRBJ2-5, with D unresolved. The CDR3 runs 12 residues. CDR1 is SGHVT and CDR2 is SQSDAQ in the germline V gene. In DNA form, the CDR3 reads TGTGCCAGCAGCCGTATGGACGGCCCGCTGGACTTC. The encoded protein is CASSRMDGPLDF.

This clonotype was observed a handful of times. The chain employs TRBV4-1 and TRBJ1-1; D gene ambiguous. The CDR3 is 13 residues long. In germline, CDR1 is MGHRA, CDR2 YSYEKL. The V and J ends lost 1 base and 7 bases respectively, with 10 bases between them. CDR3 sequence reads: CASSQVSSVEAFF. CDR3 DNA: TGCGCCAGCAGCCAAGTCTCAAGTGTTGAAGCTTTCTTT.

This clonotype was picked up many times. CDR3 residues: CASSLGGRGEQYF. The CDR3 nucleotides read TGTGCCAGCAGCCTGGGTGGCAGAGGCGAGCAGTACTTC. The rearrangement uses TRBV5-6 and TRBJ2-7; D gene unclear. Germline V gives CDR1 SGHDT, CDR2 YYEEEE. V lost 4 bases to trimming and J lost 6 bases, with 14 bases between them. The CDR3 extends over 13 amino acids. The full variable domain, completed using reference TRBV5-6 and TRBJ2-7, is DAGVTQSPTHLIKTRGQQVTLRCSPKSGHDTVSWYQQALGQGPQFIFQYYEEEERQRGNFPDRFSGHQFPNYSSELNVNALLLGDSALYLCASSLGGRGEQYFGPGTRLTVT.

This clonotype was seen at least ten times. The chain carries TRBV10-3 and TRBJ2-7, with D possibly being TRBD1 (5 bases). The germline gives CDR1 ENHRY, CDR2 SYGVKD. The V end lost 11 bases, the J end lost 0 bases, and 17 bases lay between the germline ends. CDR3 length: 14 residues. Written as DNA, the CDR3 is TGTGCCTCCGAGGAAGGGGATACCTCCTACGAGCAGTACTTC. This gives the protein CASEEGDTSYEQYF.

This clonotype was observed a handful of times. The V and J genes are TRBV19 and TRBJ1-5; D unclear. Germline CDR1 reads LNHDA; CDR2 reads SQIVND (reference sequence). The CDR3 has 16 residues. V was pared by 1 base and J by 0 bases, with 10 bases between. The CDR3 DNA sequence: TGTGCCAGTAGTATAGGCCAGGAGGATAGCAATCAGCCCCAGCATTTT. Translation: CASSIGQEDSNQPQHF.

This clonotype was detected only a few times. The rearrangement joins TRBV5-6 to TRBJ2-7; a possible D gene is TRBD2 (5 bases). The V gene lost 4 bases and the J gene lost 0 bases, with 14 bases spanning the gap. The CDR3 runs 15 residues. CDR1 is SGHDT and CDR2 is YYEEEE in the germline V gene. CDR3 loop: CASSLGLNPSYEQYF. For the CDR3, the DNA is TGTGCCAGCAGCCTCGGACTGAATCCCTCCTACGAGCAGTACTTC.

The chain recombines TRBV20-1 with TRBJ2-1; 11 bases fit TRBD2. The CDR3 is 20 residues long. The germline gives CDR1 DFQATT, CDR2 SNEGSKA (reference sequence). V gave up 0 bases and J gave up 5 bases; unmatched junction bases: 18. The CDR3 loop reads CSARDPGTSGQKGSNNEQFF. The CDR3 DNA follows: TGCAGTGCTAGAGACCCCGGGACTAGCGGACAAAAGGGGAGTAACAATGAGCAGTTCTTC.

This clonotype turned up a few times. The chain is built from TRBV19 and TRBJ1-1, with 8 positions matching TRBD1. The CDR3 has 14 residues. Unmatched junction bases numbered 6, after V lost 8 bases and J lost 1 base. Germline loops: CDR1 LNHDA, CDR2 SQIVND (reference sequence). This CDR3 reads CASRRGPRNTEAFF. For the CDR3, the DNA is TGTGCCAGTCGCAGGGGGCCGCGGAACACTGAAGCTTTCTTT.

V gene TRBV28 combines with J gene TRBJ2-2; perhaps TRBD2 as D (6 bases). CDR1 is MDHEN, CDR2 SYDVKM, per germline. This CDR3 has 14 amino acids. Trimming left V 7 bases short and J 6 bases short, with 15 bases between. For the CDR3, the DNA is TGTGCCAGCACCCTTGGGGCGGGACCCGGGGAGCTGTTTTTT. Its protein product is CASTLGAGPGELFF.

V usage is TRBV5-1 and J usage is TRBJ2-6; D is perhaps TRBD1 (6 bases). The CDR3 totals 16 residues. CDR1 and CDR2 from the germline V gene are SGHRS and YFSETQ. Between the trimmed V and J ends, which lost 5 bases and 2 bases, there was a span of 14 bases. CDR3 sequence: CASRPTGQTGANVLTF. CDR3 DNA sequence: TGCGCCAGCAGACCGACTGGACAGACTGGGGCCAACGTCCTGACTTTC. The full variable domain, with the rest looked up from reference TRBV5-1 and TRBJ2-6, is KAGVTQTPRYLIKTRGQQVTLSCSPISGHRSVSWYQQTPGQGLQFLFEYFSETQRNKGNFPGRFSGRQFSNSRSEMNVSTLELGDSALYLCASRPTGQTGANVLTFGAGSRLTVL.

This clonotype has a handful of counts. The chain has TRBV7-9 and TRBJ2-7, with D tentatively TRBD1 (5 bases). The germline CDR1 and CDR2 sequences are SEHNR and FQNEAQ (reference sequence). Deletions cut 4 bases from V and 2 bases from J, with 12 bases between. The CDR3 has 14 residues. The DNA of the CDR3 is TGTGCCAGCAGCTCCGACAGCGAGGCCTACGAGCAGTACTTC. Its translation is CASSSDSEAYEQYF.

This clonotype was observed at least ten times. The rearrangement joins TRBV6-1 to TRBJ2-1, with D possibly called TRBD1 or TRBD2 (6 bases each). Germline CDR1 MNHNS, CDR2 SASEGT. This CDR3 has 15 amino acids. Between the trimmed V and J ends, which lost 6 bases and 1 base, there was a span of 13 bases. The CDR3 bases are TGTGCCAGCAGGGCCGAAGGGGGGTCCTACAATGAGCAGTTCTTC. Amino acid sequence: CASRAEGGSYNEQFF.

This clonotype was counted between two and nine times. V gene TRBV5-6 combines with J gene TRBJ1-1; TRBD1 might be the D (6 bases). Germline V gene lookup returns CDR1 SGHDT and CDR2 YYEEEE. CDR3 length: 14 amino acids. V lost 3 bases, J lost 4 bases, and 13 bases lay in between. The CDR3 sequence: CASSSTNRVTEAFF. In DNA, the CDR3 is TGTGCCAGCAGCTCGACCAACAGGGTCACTGAAGCTTTCTTT.

This clonotype occurred a few times. The CDR3 sequence: CASSREYPQGNIQYF. The CDR3 nucleotides read TGTGCCAGTTCTAGGGAATATCCTCAGGGAAACATTCAGTACTTC. The genes are TRBV5-4 and TRBJ2-4; the D gene is possibly TRBD1 (5 bases). Trimming shortened V by 8 bases and J by 6 bases, and 21 bases separated the two germline ends. From germline, CDR1 is SGHNT and CDR2 YYREEE (reference sequence). The CDR3 spans 15 residues.

The rearrangement links TRBV7-8 to TRBJ2-7, with D tentatively TRBD2 (6 bases). The CDR3 spans 17 residues. Trimming removed 1 base from V and 6 bases from J, with 22 bases in between. Looked up from germline, CDR1 is SGHVS and CDR2 is FQNEAQ. The CDR3, as DNA: TGTGCCAGCAGCTTAGACCAGAGGATAGCGGTGGGGGGCGAGCAGTACTTC. This gives the protein CASSLDQRIAVGGEQYF.

This clonotype was seen more than once but under ten times. The chain employs TRBV4-2 and TRBJ1-2, with a possible D match to TRBD1 (5 bases). Trimming cost V 1 base and J 7 bases, with 7 bases left between them. The CDR3 loop spans 12 amino acids. Germline-derived CDR1 and CDR2 are LGHNA and YNFKEQ. The chain's CDR3 is CASSQGDFGYTF. CDR3 in DNA: TGTGCCAGCAGCCAAGGGGACTTTGGCTACACCTTC.

Only a few counts were recorded for this clonotype. The genes are TRBV27 and TRBJ1-2, with D tentatively TRBD1 (5 bases). The CDR3 spans 16 residues. The germline V gene has CDR1 MNHEY and CDR2 SMNVEV (reference sequence). V shed 5 bases and J shed 4 bases, with 20 bases lying between them. CDR3 coding DNA: TGTGCCAGCAGTCACCGACAGTCCGTTCTCTTCTATGGCTACACCTTC. Translated: CASSHRQSVLFYGYTF.

This clonotype has a count of ten or more. The chain combines TRBV6-5 with TRBJ1-2; 9 bases align to TRBD1. Germline CDR1 and CDR2: MNHEY and SVGAGI. The CDR3 covers 15 residues. The V gene end was trimmed by 0 bases and the J gene end by 8 bases; junction bases not matched to a gene: 7. CDR3 nucleotides: TGTGCCAGCAGTTACTCACAGGGGGCCGTAGGAGGCTACACCTTC. It codes for CASSYSQGAVGGYTF.

V and J are TRBV6-2 or TRBV6-3 and TRBJ1-1; D possibly corresponds to TRBD1 (5 bases). V lost 4 bases, J lost 6 bases, and 15 bases lay in between. From germline, CDR1 is MNHEY and CDR2 SVGEGT. There are 14 residues in the CDR3. The CDR3 loop reads CASSSPGGGAEAFF. CDR3 in DNA: TGTGCCAGCAGTTCCCCCGGTGGGGGGGCTGAAGCTTTCTTT.

This clonotype appeared many times. The chain employs TRBV7-9 and TRBJ1-3; D is unresolved. Germline CDR1 SEHNR, CDR2 FQNEAQ (reference sequence). There are 18 residues in the CDR3. V gave up 0 bases and J gave up 0 bases, with 15 bases separating them. DNA for the CDR3: TGTGCCAGCAGCTTAGCGCTCTACCGTATAGCCTCTGGAAACACCATATATTTT. Amino acid sequence: CASSLALYRIASGNTIYF.

Ten or more counts support this clonotype. The chain joins TRBV6-5 to TRBJ1-1; the match to TRBD1 covers 7 bases. Germline-derived CDR1 and CDR2 are MNHEY and SVGAGI. This CDR3 contains 17 residues. V shed 2 bases and J 5 bases; nucleotides not matched to a gene: 14. Here the CDR3 DNA reads TGTGCCAGCAGTTACCGTGCCCCTACAGGGGCGCAGACTGAAGCTTTCTTT. Protein sequence: CASSYRAPTGAQTEAFF.